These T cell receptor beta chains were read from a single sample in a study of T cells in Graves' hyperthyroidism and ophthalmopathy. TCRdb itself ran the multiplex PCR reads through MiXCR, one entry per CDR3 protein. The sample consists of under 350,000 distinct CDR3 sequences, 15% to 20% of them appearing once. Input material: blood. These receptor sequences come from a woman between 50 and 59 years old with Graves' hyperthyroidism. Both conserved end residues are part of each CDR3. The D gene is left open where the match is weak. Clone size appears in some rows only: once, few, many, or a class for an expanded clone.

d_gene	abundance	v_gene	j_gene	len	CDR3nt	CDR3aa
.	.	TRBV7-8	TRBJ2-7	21	TGTGCCAGCAGCCAAGAGATGGGTGCGGAAGGACTAATTTCGTCCATCTGCGAGCAGTACTTC	CASSQEMGAEGLISSICEQYF
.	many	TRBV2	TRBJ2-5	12	TGTGCCAGCAGGGGCGGGCGGGAGACCCAGTACTTC	CASRGGRETQYF
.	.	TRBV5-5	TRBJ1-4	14	TGTGCCAGCAGCCCGCGCGCTGGGGGGGAAAAACTGTTTTTT	CASSPRAGGEKLFF
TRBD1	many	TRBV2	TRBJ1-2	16	TGTGCCAGCAGTGGGAAGGCACAGGGGGTTACCTATGGCTACACCTTC	CASSGKAQGVTYGYTF
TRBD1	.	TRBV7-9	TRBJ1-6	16	TGTGCCAGCAGCTCCCCGGGACAGGCCTATAATTCACCCCTCCACTTT	CASSSPGQAYNSPLHF
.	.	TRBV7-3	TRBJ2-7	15	TGTGCCAGCAGCCCTGGTCCGGGCGCTTCCTACGAGCAGTACTTC	CASSPGPGASYEQYF
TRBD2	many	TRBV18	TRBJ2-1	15	TGTGCCAGCTCACCGGGGCCTAGCGGGTACAATGAGCAGTTCTTC	CASSPGPSGYNEQFF
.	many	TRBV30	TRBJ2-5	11	TGTGCCTGGAGTGTTGTAGAGACCCAGTACTTC	CAWSVVETQYF
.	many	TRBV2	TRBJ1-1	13	TGTGCCACGCACAACGATATGAACACTGAAGCTTTCTTT	CATHNDMNTEAFF
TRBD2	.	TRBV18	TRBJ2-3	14	TGTGCCAGCAGTCAACGACTAGCGGGAGACTTCCAGTATTTT	CASSQRLAGDFQYF
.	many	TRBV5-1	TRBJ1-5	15	TGCGCCAGCAGCTTAGTTGGCGATAGCAATCAGCCCCAGCATTTT	CASSLVGDSNQPQHF
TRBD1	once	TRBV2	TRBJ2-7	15	TGTGCCAGCACCCGACAGGGGATGGCCGCCTACGAGCAGTACTTC	CASTRQGMAAYEQYF
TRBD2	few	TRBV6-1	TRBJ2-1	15	TGTGCCAGCATTGAAAGCGGGGGCTCCTACAATGAGCAGTTCTTC	CASIESGGSYNEQFF